The 7 T cell receptor beta chains in this list originate from one sample, sequenced in a study of response to subunit inactivated influenza vaccine. MiXCR, applied by TCRdb to the RT-PCR reads, yields one record per CDR3 protein. The sample holds around 530,000 distinct CDR3 sequences; 15% to 20% are singletons and the top ten take 2.5% to 3.5%. The input for sequencing was CD4+ T cells sorted from PBMCs, taken less than 30 months after vaccination. The receptors originated from a man between 50 and 75 years old who received an inactivated influenza vaccine.

Only a few counts were recorded for this clonotype. CDR3 nucleotide sequence: TGTGCCAGCAGCACGGCGGGACAGGGGGCTGGGTATGGCTACACCTTC. Translating it yields CASSTAGQGAGYGYTF. V usage is TRBV7-2 and J usage is TRBJ1-2, with 12 bases aligning to TRBD1. CDR3 size: 16 residues. From germline, CDR1 is SGHTA and CDR2 FQGNSA. Germline trimming cut 5 bases from V and 5 bases from J; bases unmatched to any gene: 9.

This clonotype occurred many times. The rearrangement joins TRBV12-3 or TRBV12-4 to TRBJ2-5; D call uncertain. This CDR3 region has 11 residues. The ends were cut back, 3 bases at V and 5 bases at J, with 4 bases in the middle. CDR3 sequence (DNA): TGTGCCAGCAGTTTGAATGAGACCCAGTACTTC. It translates to CASSLNETQYF.

This clonotype was counted a few times. The V gene is TRBV5-5, the J gene TRBJ2-7; tentative D call: TRBD2 (6 bases). CDR3 length: 14 residues. Germline V lookup: CDR1 SGHKS, CDR2 YYEKEE (reference sequence). V gave up 2 bases and J gave up 2 bases, with 11 bases separating them. This chain's CDR3 is CASSFGGYTYEQYF. Here the CDR3 DNA reads TGTGCCAGCAGCTTTGGGGGGTACACCTACGAGCAGTACTTC.

V usage is TRBV4-3 and J usage is TRBJ1-4, with 7 bases identical to TRBD1. This CDR3 has 16 amino acids. CDR1 is LGHNA and CDR2 is YSLEER in the germline V gene. V lost 0 bases and J lost 11; bases outside the gene matches: 12. This CDR3 is CASSQDHLTGFGKLFF. In DNA, the CDR3 is TGCGCCAGCAGCCAAGATCATTTGACAGGGTTTGGCAAACTGTTTTTT.

This clonotype has only a few counts. This chain uses TRBV29-1 with TRBJ2-3; 9 bases are a match to TRBD1. Germline trimming cut 2 bases from V and 12 bases from J; bases unmatched to any gene: 6. In germline, CDR1 is SQVTM, CDR2 ANQGSEA. The CDR3 totals 12 residues. As DNA, the CDR3 is TGCAGCGTTGAAACAGGGGGCATGTCACAGTATTTT. The encoded protein is CSVETGGMSQYF.

The table lists this clonotype with a few counts. The chain uses TRBV5-4 and TRBJ1-2; D perhaps matches TRBD1 (6 bases). Germline CDR1 is SGHNT and CDR2 is YYREEE (reference sequence). V lost 1 base and J lost 0, with 7 bases in between. The CDR3 is made up of 14 amino acids. CDR3 protein: CASSLKGANYGYTF. Written as DNA, the CDR3 is TGTGCCAGCAGCTTGAAGGGGGCTAACTATGGCTACACCTTC.

The rearrangement uses TRBV5-1 and TRBJ2-7; 9 bases fit TRBD1. The CDR3 runs 15 residues. Germline CDR1 is SGHRS and CDR2 is YFSETQ. Germline trimming cut 0 bases from V and 5 bases from J; bases unmatched to any gene: 6. The CDR3 coding sequence is TGCGCCAGCAGCTTGGAAGACAGGGGGAGTGACGAGCAGTACTTC. It specifies CASSLEDRGSDEQYF.